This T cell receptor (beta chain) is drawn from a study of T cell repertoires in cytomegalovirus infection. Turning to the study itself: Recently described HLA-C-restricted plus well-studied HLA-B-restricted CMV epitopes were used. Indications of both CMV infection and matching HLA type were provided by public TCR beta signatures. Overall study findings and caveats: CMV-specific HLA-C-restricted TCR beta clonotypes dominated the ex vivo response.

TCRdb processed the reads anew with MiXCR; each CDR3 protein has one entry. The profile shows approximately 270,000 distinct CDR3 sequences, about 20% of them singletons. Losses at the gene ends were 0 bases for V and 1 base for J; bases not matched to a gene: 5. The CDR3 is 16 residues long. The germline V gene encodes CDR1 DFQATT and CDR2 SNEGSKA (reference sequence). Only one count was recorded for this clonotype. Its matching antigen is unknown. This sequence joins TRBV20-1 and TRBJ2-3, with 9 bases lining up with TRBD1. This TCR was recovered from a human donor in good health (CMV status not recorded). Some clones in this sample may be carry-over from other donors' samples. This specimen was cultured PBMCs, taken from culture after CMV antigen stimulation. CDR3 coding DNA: TGCAGTGCTAGAGAACCCCGACAGGGGGGCACAGATACGCAGTATTTT. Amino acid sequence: CSAREPRQGGTDTQYF.